This T cell receptor beta chain was sequenced in a study of T cells after yellow fever vaccination. Study-level points and caveats: After the booster, 96% of CD4 and around nine tenths of CD8 primary-response clones were re-detected. Peaking on day 5 versus 15, the secondary response was faster but weaker.

This clonotype was observed many times. The antigen is undetermined. Universal primer sites and UMIs were introduced during 5'RACE template-switching synthesis of TCR cDNA. MiXCR, applied by TCRdb to the 5' RACE reads, yields one record per CDR3 protein. This table has a few hundred thousand distinct CDR3 sequences, 13% appearing once. CDR1 is SQVTM, CDR2 ANQGSEA, per germline. This CDR3 contains 12 residues. The ends were cut back, 4 bases at V and 6 bases at J, with 13 bases in the middle. This sequence originates from a man younger than 45 who received the YFV17D yellow fever vaccine. The rearrangement joins TRBV29-1 to TRBJ2-7; TRBD2 might be the D (6 bases). The specimen comprised CD4+ T cells sorted from PBMCs, sampled 45 days after the yellow fever booster vaccination. The CDR3 nucleotides are TGCAGCGTTGCCCCGGGAGTTCTCGAGCAGTACTTC. Amino acids: CSVAPGVLEQYF.